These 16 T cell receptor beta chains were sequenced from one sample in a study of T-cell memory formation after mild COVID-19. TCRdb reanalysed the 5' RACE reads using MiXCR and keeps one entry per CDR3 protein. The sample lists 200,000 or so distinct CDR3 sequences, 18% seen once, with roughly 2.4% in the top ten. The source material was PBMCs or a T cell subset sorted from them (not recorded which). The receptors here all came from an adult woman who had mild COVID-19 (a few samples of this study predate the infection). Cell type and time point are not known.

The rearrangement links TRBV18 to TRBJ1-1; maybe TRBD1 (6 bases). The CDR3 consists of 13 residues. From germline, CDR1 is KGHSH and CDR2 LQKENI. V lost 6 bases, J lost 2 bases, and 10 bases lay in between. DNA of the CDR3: TGTGCCAGCTCTGAGGACAGAAACACTGAAGCTTTCTTT. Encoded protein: CASSEDRNTEAFF. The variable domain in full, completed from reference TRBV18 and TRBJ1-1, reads NAGVMQNPRHLVRRRGQEARLRCSPMKGHSHVYWYRQLPEEGLKFMVYLQKENIIDESGMPKERFSAEFPKEGPSILRIQQVVRGDSAAYFCASSEDRNTEAFFGQGTRLTVV.

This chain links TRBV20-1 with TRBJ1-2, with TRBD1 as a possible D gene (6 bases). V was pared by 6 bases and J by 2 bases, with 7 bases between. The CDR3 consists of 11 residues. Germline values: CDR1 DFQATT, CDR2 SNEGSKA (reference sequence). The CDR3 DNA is TGCAGTGCCCAGGGGAACTATGGCTACACCTTC. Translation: CSAQGNYGYTF.

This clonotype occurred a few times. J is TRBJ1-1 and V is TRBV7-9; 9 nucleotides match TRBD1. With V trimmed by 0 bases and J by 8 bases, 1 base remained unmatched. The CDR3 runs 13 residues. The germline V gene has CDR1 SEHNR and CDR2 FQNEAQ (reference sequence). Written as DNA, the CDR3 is TGTGCCAGCAGCTTAGCGGGGACAGGGGAAGCTTTCTTT. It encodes CASSLAGTGEAFF.

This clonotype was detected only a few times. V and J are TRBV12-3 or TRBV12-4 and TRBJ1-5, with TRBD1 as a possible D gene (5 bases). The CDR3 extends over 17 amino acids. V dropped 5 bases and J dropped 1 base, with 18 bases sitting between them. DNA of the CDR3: TGTGCCAGCAGTCTAGAAGTGGGCCGGGGGAGCAATCAGCCCCAGCATTTT. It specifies CASSLEVGRGSNQPQHF.

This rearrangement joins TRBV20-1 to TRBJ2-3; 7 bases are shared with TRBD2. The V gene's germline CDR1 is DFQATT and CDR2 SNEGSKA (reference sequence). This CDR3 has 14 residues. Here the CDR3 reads CSAPGLLSTDTQYF. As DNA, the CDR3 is TGCAGCGCTCCGGGACTACTCAGCACAGATACGCAGTATTTT.

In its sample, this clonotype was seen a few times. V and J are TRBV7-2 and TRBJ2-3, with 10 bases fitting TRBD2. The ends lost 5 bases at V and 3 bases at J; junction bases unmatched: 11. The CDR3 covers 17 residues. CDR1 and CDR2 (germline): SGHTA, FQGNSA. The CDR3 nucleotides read TGTGCCAGCAGCCCCTCGTCGTCTAGCGGGAGTACAGATACGCAGTATTTT. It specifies CASSPSSSSGSTDTQYF.

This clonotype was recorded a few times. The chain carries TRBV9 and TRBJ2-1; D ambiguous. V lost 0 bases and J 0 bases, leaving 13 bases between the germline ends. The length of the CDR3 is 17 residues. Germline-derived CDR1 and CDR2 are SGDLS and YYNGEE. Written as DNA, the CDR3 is TGTGCCAGCAGCGTAGGGGCGAGTCGGAGCTCCTACAATGAGCAGTTCTTC. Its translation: CASSVGASRSSYNEQFF.

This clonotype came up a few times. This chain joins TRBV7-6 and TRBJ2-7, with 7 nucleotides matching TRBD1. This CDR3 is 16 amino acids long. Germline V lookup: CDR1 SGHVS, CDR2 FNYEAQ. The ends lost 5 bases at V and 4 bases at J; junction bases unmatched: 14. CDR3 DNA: TGTGCCAGCAGCCCTACCCCAGTGGCAGGGGGTTACGAGCAGTACTTC. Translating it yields CASSPTPVAGGYEQYF.

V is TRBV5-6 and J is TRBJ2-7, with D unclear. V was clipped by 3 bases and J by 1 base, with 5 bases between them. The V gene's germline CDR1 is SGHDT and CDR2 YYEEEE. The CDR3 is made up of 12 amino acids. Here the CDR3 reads CASSSPSYEQYF. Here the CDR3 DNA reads TGTGCCAGCAGCTCCCCATCCTACGAGCAGTACTTC. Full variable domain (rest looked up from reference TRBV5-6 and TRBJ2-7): DAGVTQSPTHLIKTRGQQVTLRCSPKSGHDTVSWYQQALGQGPQFIFQYYEEEERQRGNFPDRFSGHQFPNYSSELNVNALLLGDSALYLCASSSPSYEQYFGPGTRLTVT.

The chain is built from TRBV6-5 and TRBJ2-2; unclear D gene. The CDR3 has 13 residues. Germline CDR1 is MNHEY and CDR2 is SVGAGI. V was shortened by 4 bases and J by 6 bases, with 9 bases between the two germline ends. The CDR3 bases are TGTGCCAGCAGTTCCGTATTTGCCGGGGAGCTGTTTTTT. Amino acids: CASSSVFAGELFF.

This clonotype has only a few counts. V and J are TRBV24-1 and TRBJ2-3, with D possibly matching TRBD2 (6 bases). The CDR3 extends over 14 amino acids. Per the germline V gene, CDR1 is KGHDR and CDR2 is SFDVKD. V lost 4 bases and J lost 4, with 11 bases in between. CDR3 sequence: CATSEEREADTQYF. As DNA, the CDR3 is TGTGCCACCAGTGAGGAAAGGGAGGCAGATACGCAGTATTTT.

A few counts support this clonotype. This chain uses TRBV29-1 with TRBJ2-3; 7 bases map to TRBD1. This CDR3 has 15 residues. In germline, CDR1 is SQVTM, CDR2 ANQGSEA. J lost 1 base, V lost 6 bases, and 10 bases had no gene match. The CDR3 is CSVSLRGRGTDTQYF. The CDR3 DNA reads TGCAGCGTCAGCCTCAGGGGGAGAGGCACAGATACGCAGTATTTT.

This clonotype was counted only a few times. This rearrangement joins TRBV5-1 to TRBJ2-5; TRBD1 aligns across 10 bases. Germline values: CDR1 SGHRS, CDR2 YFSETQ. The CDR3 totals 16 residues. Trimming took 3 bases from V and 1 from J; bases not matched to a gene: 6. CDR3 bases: TGCGCCAGCAGCTGGGCCGACAGGGGGCTCCAAGAGACCCAGTACTTC. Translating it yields CASSWADRGLQETQYF.

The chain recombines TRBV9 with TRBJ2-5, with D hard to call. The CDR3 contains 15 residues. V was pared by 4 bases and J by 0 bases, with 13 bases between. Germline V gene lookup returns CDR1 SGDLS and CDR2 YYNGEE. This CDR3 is CASSQHSTYQETQYF. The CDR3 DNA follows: TGTGCCAGCAGCCAGCATTCAACCTACCAAGAGACCCAGTACTTC.

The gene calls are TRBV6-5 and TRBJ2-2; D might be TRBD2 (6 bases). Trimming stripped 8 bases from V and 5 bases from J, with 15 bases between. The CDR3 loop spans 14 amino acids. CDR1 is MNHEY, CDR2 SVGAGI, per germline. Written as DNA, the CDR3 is TGTGCCAGCCATAGGGGCGGGGATACCGGGGAGCTGTTTTTT. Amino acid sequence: CASHRGGDTGELFF.

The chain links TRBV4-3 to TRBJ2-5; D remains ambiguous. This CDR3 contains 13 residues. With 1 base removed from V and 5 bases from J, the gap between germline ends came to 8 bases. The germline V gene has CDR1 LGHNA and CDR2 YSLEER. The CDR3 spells CASSQATSETQYF. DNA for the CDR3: TGCGCCAGCAGCCAAGCGACCTCTGAGACCCAGTACTTC.